This TCR beta chain was recovered during a study of shared clonotypes between healthy human individuals. As for the study in general: Researchers assigned three CD4 naive, three CD4 memory, two CD8 naive and one CD8 memory plate to each donor.

Regarding the study as a whole: Few donors limited the genetic and exposure-history diversity represented. In general, naive subsets displayed greater estimated richness than memory subsets did.

After removal of 7 bases from V and 8 bases from J, the junction contained 6 bases not matched to a gene. CDR1 is SGHAT and CDR2 is FQNNGV in the germline V gene. The CDR3 loop spans 14 amino acids. Repertoires were generated with immunoSEQ multiplex PCR, while TCRdb's copy carries only in-frame clones and drops some. The sample lists 950,000 to 1,300,000 clones; approximately 68% were seen once. Concerning this clone: Its antigen is unidentified.

The sample was memory CD4+ T cells sorted from blood. Subset defined: CD45RA-negative fraction. This TCR was sampled from a man aged 18 to 35 in good health. The chain couples TRBV11-2 to TRBJ1-6, with 9 bases aligning to TRBD1. The CDR3 DNA sequence: TGTGCCAGCACCTCACAGGGGGCTGATTCACCCCTCCACTTT. Translated: CASTSQGADSPLHF. The full variable domain, completed using reference TRBV11-2 and TRBJ1-6, is EAGVAQSPRYKIIEKRQSVAFWCNPISGHATLYWYQQILGQGPKLLIQFQNNGVVDDSQLPKDRFSAERLKGVDSTLKIQPAKLEDSAVYLCASTSQGADSPLHFGNGTRLTVT.